Reported below is one TCR beta chain. The table lists this clone with a few counts. It has no known antigen specificity. Base qualities are not provided; no much larger clone lies one nucleotide away. The source of the sample is a study of cytomegalovirus exposure and HLA in healthy donors (TCRdb year 2017). Describing the broader study: According to an earlier analysis of several hundred of the donors, about 179 million T cells yielded 90 million to 130 million unique TCR beta sequences and 276 Gb of sequence data. An early release covering roughly 640 HLA-typed donors comprised about 310 gigabases of sequencing data and 65 million to 100 million unique TCR sequences. Among the roughly 400 genotyped donors, 81% belonged to the genetic ancestry cluster associated with self-reported Caucasian donors. The study aimed to test whether cataloging public T cell receptors could reveal signatures of past pathogen exposure. The study used immunosequencing to profile the T cell repertoires of some 600 subjects and linked those repertoires to cytomegalovirus serostatus. In addition to the first cohort of around 670 subjects, a separate validation cohort of some 120 different subjects was used. To predict cytomegalovirus infection status, the study brought together high-throughput TCR immunosequencing, statistical association of individual TCRs with disease status, and machine learning. A later analysis re-examined previously published TCR beta repertoires from more than 550 donors and added high-resolution HLA genotyping to investigate patterns of TCR occurrence. Rather than drawing on any new phenotypic data, the later analysis identified candidate immune exposures from TCR beta sequences and the way those sequences occurred across donors. An earlier analysis of fewer than 700 of the donors applied high-throughput TCR beta sequencing to assess whether each TCR beta V gene segment acted as functional or pseudogenic. Donor age, sex, ethnicity and CMV serostatus were compiled together with the repertoire data. A later genetic analysis used genome-wide SNP genotypes for about 60% of the roughly 700 donors, treating that subset as a discovery cohort. Every repertoire in the discovery cohort had been generated on one and the same sequencing platform. Both class I and class II loci were covered by HLA typing, at four-digit resolution. Typing coverage varied by locus: roughly 629-640 donors for A, B, C, DRB1 and DQB1; 500 to 550 for DQA1; approximately 570 for DPA1; roughly 470 for DPB1. Because of strong linkage in the cohort, roughly five DR-DQ haplotypes were treated as single units for association and clustering. Among some 410 genotyped donors of the cohort, an average of around 240,000 unique TCR beta nucleotide sequences were sequenced per donor, about a sixth of them non-productive.

In total, roughly 710 healthy bone marrow donors made up the cohort. At the time of sampling, every cohort member was nominally healthy, though immune exposures that went unrecorded were likely present. The donor tested CMV seronegative, placing the donor among the 352 seronegative members of the cohort. Every donor gave a peripheral blood sample, and the peripheral blood mononuclear cells from that sample were used for TCR beta sequencing. The Qiagen DNeasy Blood Extraction Kit was used to extract genomic DNA from the blood cell samples. What the study reported, not specific to this receptor: A later analysis reported that several top co-occurrence clusters appeared linked to parvovirus B19, influenza, CMV and Epstein-Barr virus. Across donors, most TCR sequences were observed very rarely, whereas some public TCRs were present in many individuals. A later analysis found that HLA-associated TCR beta chains were more clonally expanded and had lower generation probabilities than equally common non-associated chains. The only immune exposure information available for the cohort was CMV serostatus. Because HLA typing was unavailable for some donors at each locus, only the typed subset was used in association tests. In the study, 164 TCR beta chains were listed as associated with cytomegalovirus. The authors suggested that the approach could potentially be generalized to other disease states and immunological phenotypes. A later analysis found that TCR association rates varied across HLA loci, with DRB1 alleles showing the most associated TCRs and HLA-C alleles the fewest. Correlated functional status among segregating V segments might be attributable to linkage disequilibrium, but an unknown experimental factor could not be ruled out. A cluster of highly shared sequence variants was judged likely to represent a technical artifact of the sequencing pipeline. In this cohort, only TCR beta chains were sequenced, and detectable features were limited by the absence of alpha or paired-chain data. The presence/absence analyses assumed that sequencing depth was roughly uniform across donors, and that assumption may not be true. Because counts were too low, 15 to 20 rarely observed V segments, including chromosome 9 orphons, were excluded from the earlier analysis of fewer than 650 of the donors. V-gene and J-gene trimming of TCR beta chains was associated with a missense DCLRE1C variant in a later genetic analysis, and the association was replicated in an independent cohort. In a later analysis, most CMV-associated TCR beta chains were found to appear HLA-restricted, with HLA associations seemingly driven largely by CMV exposure. In vitro tests confirmed that a few of the cytomegalovirus-associated TCR beta chains recognize cytomegalovirus antigens. The classifier was reported to diagnose cytomegalovirus status with high specificity and sensitivity in both the original cohort and the validation cohort. A further reported finding was that TCR beta sequences accurately predicted the HLA-A and HLA-B alleles for most subjects in the first cohort. In a later analysis, more than 15,000 TCR beta sequences were associated with specific HLA alleles at a false discovery rate of 0.05. Strong co-occurrence of HLA alleles, especially DR and DQ, made assigning TCR associations to individual alleles difficult. According to a later genetic analysis, donors in an Asian-associated ancestry cluster had fewer N-insertions in productive TCRs than the approximately 710-donor mean. In an earlier analysis of under 600 of the donors, most TCR beta V segments were observed in productive rearrangements about 87% or about 30% of the time, broadly matching IMGT annotations.

The library was made by the immunoSEQ multiplex PCR assay. For the multiplex PCR, a mixture combining 60 forward primers for TCR Vbeta segments and 13 reverse primers for TCR Jbeta segments was used. Amplification of the CDR3 region of rearranged TCR beta genes was performed with a multiplex PCR assay on genomic DNA. The amplified TCR beta libraries were sequenced on the Illumina HiSeq System as 87-base-pair reads. The original methods were these. In a later analysis, tens of millions of unique TCR beta chains were counted across the approximately 670 repertoires, and roughly 11 million of these chains were shared by at least two donors. To remove PCR and sequencing errors, raw reads were error-corrected and collapsed into unique sequences using a nearest-neighbor algorithm that merged closely related sequences. V, D and J gene segments were assigned by aligning CDR3 sequences to IMGT reference sequences. Each retained sequence needed at least a six-nucleotide match to both a V gene segment and a J gene segment. Rearrangements were called productive when the CDR3 lacked stop codons and stayed in frame with V and J; all others were non-productive. Following IMGT convention, CDR3 was defined as the stretch from the second conserved V-encoded cysteine to the conserved J-encoded phenylalanine. Sequences without an unambiguous match to a single V gene segment were excluded from the earlier analysis of a few hundred of the donors. In an earlier analysis of 450 to 750 of the donors, a V segment was called functional when productive rearrangements were above 56.7%, and segregating when the standard deviation between donors exceeded 5%. A statistical classification framework was built to diagnose cytomegalovirus status from the catalog of TCR beta chain sequences. V and J gene assignment, in a later analysis, came from comparing TCR nucleotide sequences with IMGT/GENE-DB human TR gene sequences. In a later analysis, CDR3 sequences and most-parsimonious VDJ recombination scenarios were assigned using the TCRdist pipeline. In a later analysis, every TCR beta chain was defined by the combination of its CDR3 amino acid sequence and its V-gene family, and reads without a unique V-gene family were dropped. A later analysis removed 592 highly shared, low-generation-probability nucleotide sequences to deal with suspected cross-contamination and a sequencing artifact. A later analysis calculated a clonal expansion index for each public chain from normalized within-repertoire ranks of inferred template counts. Generation probabilities in a later analysis came from a VDJ recombination model fitted to out-of-frame rearrangements, and those results were checked against IGoR. A later analysis scored TCR-TCR, TCR-HLA and TCR-CMV co-occurrence with hypergeometric tests, applying a repertoire-size bias correction to TCR pairs. In a later analysis, false discovery rates were estimated by permuting HLA or CMV assignments 20 times. In a later analysis, co-occurring TCRs were grouped using DBSCAN, with TCRdist sequence similarity added in when clustering inside HLA-allele-positive subsets. For co-occurrence clustering, repertoires with fewer than 30,000 or more than 120,000 public chains were excluded, along with about five repertoires with anomalous nucleotide sharing. TCRdb holds this immuneACCESS table with in-frame rearrangements only. Some clones are missing; in checked studies, unresolved V genes explain under half, and the rest has no known cause. D and trimming come from the DNA, and the V and J calls and clone size come from that table. Recorded for this sample are under 200,000 clones; around three quarters of them occurred a single time. The top ten clonotypes cover about 1.7% of the sample.

The sequence was obtained from a woman aged 25-40 years in good health and CMV-seronegative. Sequencing input: PBMCs.

CDR3 reads: CASSQPGTGAGTQYF. Here is the DNA: TGCGCCAGCAGCCAGCCCGGGACAGGGGCGGGTACGCAGTATTTT. The rearrangement joined TRBV4-3 to TRBJ2-3, with 10 junctional bases fitting TRBD1. As encoded in the germline V gene, CDR1 is LGHNA while CDR2 is YSLEER. The CDR3 has 15 amino acids, counting the end cysteine and phenylalanine. The CDR3 DNA has 45 bases and is translated from base 1. The germline V end is reduced by 3 bases and the J end by 8 bases; junction bases left unmatched: 8.